Listed below are T cell receptor beta chains from one sample, sequenced in a study of T cells in Graves' hyperthyroidism and ophthalmopathy. One entry per CDR3 protein results from TCRdb running MiXCR on the multiplex PCR reads. Of 300,000 to 450,000 distinct CDR3 sequences in the sample, approximately 15% were seen once. The sample taken for sequencing was blood. Receptors were obtained from a woman aged 60 to 75 with Graves' hyperthyroidism. CDR3s include the opening cysteine and the closing phenylalanine or tryptophan. Fields, in order: clone size, V gene, D gene, J gene, CDR3 protein, CDR3 DNA. The D gene is left open where the match is weak. Clone sizes are given selectively: once, few, many, or a class where the clone is expanded.

>many|TRBV2|-|TRBJ2-1
CASSSNWASTYEQFF
TGTGCCAGCAGTTCAAATTGGGCTAGCACTTATGAGCAGTTCTTC
>-|TRBV6-1|-|TRBJ2-1
CASRSRGEQFF
TGTGCCAGCAGGTCGAGGGGTGAGCAGTTCTTC
>many|TRBV20-1|TRBD2|TRBJ2-1
CSARDLRAGVLDEQFF
TGCAGTGCTAGAGACCTTCGAGCGGGAGTCTTAGATGAGCAGTTCTTC
>many|TRBV5-1|TRBD1|TRBJ2-3
CASSASGQSTDTQYF
TGCGCCAGCAGCGCATCGGGACAGAGCACAGATACGCAGTATTTT
>-|TRBV2|TRBD2|TRBJ2-7
CASSGPGTSGRYEQYF
TGTGCCAGCAGTGGTCCCGGGACTAGCGGGAGATACGAGCAGTACTTC
>many|TRBV7-3|-|TRBJ2-1
CASSYGTGYNEQFF
TGTGCCAGCAGCTACGGGACTGGTTACAATGAGCAGTTCTTC
>many|TRBV27|TRBD1|TRBJ1-6
CASSLDRGTNSPLHF
TGTGCCAGCAGTTTGGACAGGGGGACTAATTCACCCCTCCACTTT
>-|TRBV30|TRBD1|TRBJ2-1
CAWIPGDRGSYNEQFF
TGTGCCTGGATCCCAGGGGACAGGGGATCCTACAATGAGCAGTTCTTC
>many|TRBV11-2|-|TRBJ2-7
CASTPYRERFYEQYF
TGTGCCAGCACCCCCTACAGGGAAAGATTCTACGAGCAGTACTTC
>many|TRBV6-4|-|TRBJ2-7
CASTPDSLRVRVSYEQYF
TGTGCCAGCACCCCGGACAGCCTCCGGGTCCGCGTCTCCTACGAGCAGTACTTC
>many|TRBV7-9|-|TRBJ1-2
CASSLVADSPYTF
TGTGCCAGCAGCTTAGTCGCCGACAGTCCCTACACCTTC
>many|TRBV11-2|-|TRBJ1-5
CASSLYGGQPQHF
TGTGCCAGCAGCTTATATGGGGGGCAGCCCCAGCATTTT
>-|TRBV11-2|TRBD2|TRBJ2-1
CASSNSQGSGREQFF
TGTGCCAGCAGCAACAGTCAGGGTAGCGGGAGGGAGCAGTTCTTC
>many|TRBV11-3|-|TRBJ2-3
CASSFPQGFGTDTQYF
TGTGCCAGCAGCTTCCCACAGGGATTTGGTACAGATACGCAGTATTTT
>few|TRBV5-8|-|TRBJ1-5
CASSAGRGNQPQHF
TGTGCCAGCAGCGCAGGCCGGGGTAATCAGCCCCAGCATTTT
>-|TRBV12-3/TRBV12-4|TRBD1|TRBJ1-2
CASTWTGGYGYGYTF
TGTGCCAGCACTTGGACAGGGGGCTACGGCTATGGCTACACCTTC
>-|TRBV28|-|TRBJ1-1
CASGLSHRNTEAFF
TGTGCCAGCGGTTTATCCCACAGGAACACTGAAGCTTTCTTT
>-|TRBV6-9|-|TRBJ2-3
CASSYGGATYTQYF
TGTGCCAGCAGTTACGGCGGGGCGACCTATACGCAGTATTTT
>many|TRBV5-1|-|TRBJ2-7
CASSLEVGRGYEQYF
TGCGCCAGCAGCTTGGAGGTCGGCCGTGGGTACGAGCAGTACTTC
>many|TRBV4-1|TRBD1|TRBJ2-7
CASSQAAGDRGYEQYF
TGCGCCAGCAGCCAAGCGGCCGGAGACAGGGGCTACGAGCAGTACTTC
>many|TRBV2|-|TRBJ1-4
CASSGTRGADEKLFF
TGTGCCAGCAGTGGCACGAGGGGGGCGGATGAAAAACTGTTTTTT
>-|TRBV11-2|TRBD2|TRBJ2-3
CASSLGLAGVGSTDTQYF
TGTGCCAGCAGCTTAGGTCTAGCGGGAGTTGGTAGCACAGATACGCAGTATTTT
>many|TRBV7-9|-|TRBJ1-5
CASSLGTAANQPQHF
TGTGCCAGCAGCTTAGGGACCGCAGCAAATCAGCCCCAGCATTTT
>many|TRBV2|-|TRBJ2-5
CASSFDQETQYF
TGTGCCAGCAGTTTCGACCAAGAGACCCAGTACTTC
>-|TRBV4-1|TRBD1|TRBJ1-1
CASSRGQGASGTEAFF
TGCGCCAGCAGCCGGGGACAGGGGGCCTCGGGCACTGAAGCTTTCTTT
>many|TRBV20-1|TRBD2|TRBJ2-7
CSAAAGAQFEQYF
TGCAGTGCTGCCGCGGGAGCCCAGTTCGAGCAGTACTTC
>many|TRBV12-3/TRBV12-4|TRBD1|TRBJ1-1
CASTSTDRWYMNTEAFF
TGTGCCAGCACCTCAACGGACAGGTGGTACATGAACACTGAAGCTTTCTTT
>many|TRBV2|TRBD1|TRBJ1-5
CASSGDRGGYQPQHF
TGTGCCAGCAGTGGGGACAGGGGGGGATATCAGCCCCAGCATTTT
>many|TRBV11-3|-|TRBJ2-7
CASSLASLSEPSYEQYF
TGTGCCAGCAGCTTAGCCTCGCTCAGCGAGCCCTCCTACGAGCAGTACTTC
>many|TRBV6-2/TRBV6-3|-|TRBJ1-3
CASRHGLSGNTIYF
TGTGCCAGCAGACACGGTCTTTCTGGAAACACCATATATTTT
>many|TRBV5-1|-|TRBJ2-7
CASSLVYRRAYEQYF
TGCGCCAGCAGCTTGGTCTACCGCCGGGCCTACGAGCAGTACTTC
>many|TRBV12-5|TRBD2|TRBJ2-3
CASGLLPLAGVRADTQYF
TGTGCTAGTGGTTTGTTACCCCTAGCGGGAGTACGGGCAGATACGCAGTATTTT
>-|TRBV14|-|TRBJ1-1
CASSQFWGRDTEAFF
TGTGCCAGCAGCCAATTCTGGGGAAGGGACACTGAAGCTTTCTTT
>-|TRBV6-5|-|TRBJ2-3
CASSYSLGDTDTQYF
TGTGCCAGCAGTTACTCTTTAGGGGACACAGATACGCAGTATTTT
>many|TRBV2|TRBD1|TRBJ2-7
CASNSHRGRYEQYF
TGTGCCAGCAACTCCCACAGGGGGCGGTACGAGCAGTACTTC
>few|TRBV30|-|TRBJ2-1
CAGVEWGNEQFF
TGTGCCGGGGTTGAGTGGGGCAATGAGCAGTTCTTC
>-|TRBV6-5|-|TRBJ2-4
CASSWGVNGVKNIQYF
TGTGCCAGCAGTTGGGGGGTCAATGGGGTAAAAAACATTCAGTACTTC
>many|TRBV7-3|TRBD2|TRBJ2-2
CASSLNQGGTGELFF
TGTGCCAGCAGCTTAAACCAGGGAGGGACCGGGGAGCTGTTTTTT
>many|TRBV7-9|TRBD1|TRBJ2-7
CASSSLRQGANEQYF
TGTGCCAGCAGCTCCTTGAGACAGGGGGCCAACGAGCAGTACTTC
>many|TRBV20-1|-|TRBJ2-1
CSALGQEQFF
TGCAGTGCCCTCGGACAAGAGCAGTTCTTC
>-|TRBV7-2|TRBD1|TRBJ2-5
CASSSDRGPLETQYF
TGTGCCAGCAGCTCGGACAGGGGGCCCCTGGAGACCCAGTACTTC
>many|TRBV6-5|-|TRBJ1-1
CASSYSNGEAFF
TGTGCCAGCAGTTACTCGAACGGTGAAGCTTTCTTT
>many|TRBV29-1|TRBD2|TRBJ2-1
CSVGGRGARNEQFF
TGCAGCGTGGGGGGGAGGGGAGCTAGAAATGAGCAGTTCTTC
>-|TRBV30|-|TRBJ2-7
CAWTGGGLYEQYF
TGTGCCTGGACTGGTGGGGGCCTCTACGAGCAGTACTTC
>-|TRBV4-1|-|TRBJ1-6
CASSQGGKSPLHF
TGCGCCAGCAGCCAAGGGGGAAAATCACCCCTCCACTTT
>once|TRBV24-1|-|TRBJ2-1
CTTTSDNEQFF
TGTACCACCACGTCGGACAATGAGCAGTTCTTC
>many|TRBV5-1|TRBD1|TRBJ2-6
CASSLYLTGVVLDGANVLTF
TGCGCCAGCAGCCTCTACTTGACAGGGGTGGTACTAGATGGGGCCAACGTCCTGACTTTC
>many|TRBV3-1|TRBD2|TRBJ2-1
CASSQLRGAEQFF
TGTGCCAGCAGCCAACTGCGGGGGGCTGAGCAGTTCTTC
>many|TRBV30|-|TRBJ1-6
CAWSVRGHSPLHF
TGTGCCTGGAGTGTACGGGGTCACTCACCCCTCCACTTT
>-|TRBV24-1|TRBD2|TRBJ2-1
CATSDSRGSSYNEQFF
TGTGCCACCAGTGATTCTCGCGGGAGCTCCTACAATGAGCAGTTCTTC
>-|TRBV12-3/TRBV12-4|TRBD1|TRBJ1-1
CASRGTGVYMNTEAFF
TGTGCCAGCAGGGGGACAGGGGTTTACATGAACACTGAAGCTTTCTTT
>many|TRBV18|-|TRBJ2-7
CASSPAGTVEQYF
TGTGCCAGCTCACCAGCAGGGACGGTCGAGCAGTACTTC
>many|TRBV7-2|TRBD2|TRBJ2-1
CASSVGTSGRYEQFF
TGTGCCAGCAGCGTAGGGACTAGCGGGAGATATGAGCAGTTCTTC
>-|TRBV9|-|TRBJ2-3
CASSDSNRASTDTQYF
TGTGCCAGCAGCGATTCCAACAGGGCTAGCACAGATACGCAGTATTTT
>many|TRBV27|-|TRBJ2-3
CASSLGALDTQYF
TGTGCCAGCAGCCTCGGGGCCTTAGATACGCAGTATTTT